The entry below gives a single TCR beta chain sequence along with its context. Its antigen is currently unknown. The protocol was immunoSEQ multiplex PCR, while the TCRdb copy is restricted to in-frame clones and leaves out a portion. There are 1,000 to 1,500 clones in the sample; about 90% occur only once, and 2.9% lies in the top ten. With 1 base removed from V and 7 bases from J, the gap between germline ends came to 13 bases. Germline V gene data show CDR1 as SEHNR and CDR2 as FQNEAQ (reference sequence). The CDR3 runs 15 residues. These data are taken from a study of chemoradiotherapy in HPV16-positive cancers. Looking at the study overall: Candidate HPV-specific clones and shared TCR motifs came from a couple of HPV16-positive patients.

General study findings and limits: Non-HPV-specific T cells did not expand in tumors during treatment, whereas candidate HPV-specific clones and E7-related motifs did.

The chain uses TRBV7-9 and TRBJ1-4, with D tentatively TRBD1 (6 bases). The receptor was derived from a human donor with HPV-associated anogenital cancer. The starting material was tumor tissue, obtained from a patient who underwent chemoradiotherapy. CDR3 sequence (DNA): TGTGCCAGCAGCTTAGATTGGGGGCGATCTGAAAAACTGTTTTTT. It translates to CASSLDWGRSEKLFF.